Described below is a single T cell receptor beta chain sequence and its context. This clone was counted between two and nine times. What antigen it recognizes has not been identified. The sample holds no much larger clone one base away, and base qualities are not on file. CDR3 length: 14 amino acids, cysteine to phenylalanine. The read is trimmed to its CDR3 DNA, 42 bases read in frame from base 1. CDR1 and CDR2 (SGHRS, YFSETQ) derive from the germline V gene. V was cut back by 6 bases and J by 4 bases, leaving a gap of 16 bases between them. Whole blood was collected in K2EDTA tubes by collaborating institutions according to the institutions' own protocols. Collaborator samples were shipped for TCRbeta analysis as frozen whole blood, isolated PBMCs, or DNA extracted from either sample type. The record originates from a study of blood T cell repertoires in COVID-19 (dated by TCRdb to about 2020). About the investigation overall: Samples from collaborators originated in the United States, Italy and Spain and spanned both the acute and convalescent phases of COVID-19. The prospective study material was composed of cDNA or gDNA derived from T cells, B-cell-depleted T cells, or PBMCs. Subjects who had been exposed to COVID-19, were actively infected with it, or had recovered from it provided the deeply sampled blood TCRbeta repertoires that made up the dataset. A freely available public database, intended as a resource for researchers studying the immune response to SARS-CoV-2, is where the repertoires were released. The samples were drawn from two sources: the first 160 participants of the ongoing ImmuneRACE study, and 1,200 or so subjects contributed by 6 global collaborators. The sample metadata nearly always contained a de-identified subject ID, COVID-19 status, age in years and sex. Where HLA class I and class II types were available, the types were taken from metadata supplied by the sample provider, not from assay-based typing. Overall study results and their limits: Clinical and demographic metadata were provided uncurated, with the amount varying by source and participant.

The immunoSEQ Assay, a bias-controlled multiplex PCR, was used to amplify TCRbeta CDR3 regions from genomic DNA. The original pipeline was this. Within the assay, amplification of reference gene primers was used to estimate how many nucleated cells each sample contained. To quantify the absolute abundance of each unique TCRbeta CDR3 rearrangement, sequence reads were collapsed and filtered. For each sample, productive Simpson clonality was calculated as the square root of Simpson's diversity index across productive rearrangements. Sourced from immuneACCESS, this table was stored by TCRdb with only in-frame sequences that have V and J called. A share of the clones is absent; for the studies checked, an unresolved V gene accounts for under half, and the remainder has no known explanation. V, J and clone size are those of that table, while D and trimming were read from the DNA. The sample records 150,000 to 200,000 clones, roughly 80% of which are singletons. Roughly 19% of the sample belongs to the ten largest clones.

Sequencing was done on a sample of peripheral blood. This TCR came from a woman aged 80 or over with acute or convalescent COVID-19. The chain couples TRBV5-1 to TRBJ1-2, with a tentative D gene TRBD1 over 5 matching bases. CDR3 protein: CASKPGSTGYGYTF. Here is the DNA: TGCGCCAGCAAACCAGGGTCGACGGGCTATGGCTACACCTTC.